Detailed here is one T cell receptor beta chain. These data originate in a study of blood T cell repertoires in COVID-19. On the study more broadly: Material from acute and convalescent COVID-19 was sourced from the United States, Italy and Spain.

Deletions cut 0 bases from V and 7 bases from J, with 12 bases between. Germline CDR1 is LNHNV and CDR2 is YYDKDF (reference sequence). The CDR3 loop spans 15 amino acids. Study processing details: Amplification of reference gene primers was used by the study to estimate nucleated cell counts. TCRdb keeps only in-frame clones here, not all; method: immunoSEQ multiplex PCR. V and J calls and clone size are copied from that table; D and trimming were computed from the DNA. The sample lists about 170,000 clones; just under 85% were seen once. Followed longitudinally, the Seattle patients had been enrolled during active infection.

This receptor was taken from a woman at least 80 years old with COVID-19, enrolled during active disease. Input material: peripheral blood. V usage is TRBV15 and J usage is TRBJ1-4; D might be TRBD1 (6 bases). The CDR3 loop is CATSREGQGFEKLFF. CDR3 coding DNA: TGTGCCACCAGCAGAGAGGGGCAGGGGTTTGAAAAACTGTTTTTT.